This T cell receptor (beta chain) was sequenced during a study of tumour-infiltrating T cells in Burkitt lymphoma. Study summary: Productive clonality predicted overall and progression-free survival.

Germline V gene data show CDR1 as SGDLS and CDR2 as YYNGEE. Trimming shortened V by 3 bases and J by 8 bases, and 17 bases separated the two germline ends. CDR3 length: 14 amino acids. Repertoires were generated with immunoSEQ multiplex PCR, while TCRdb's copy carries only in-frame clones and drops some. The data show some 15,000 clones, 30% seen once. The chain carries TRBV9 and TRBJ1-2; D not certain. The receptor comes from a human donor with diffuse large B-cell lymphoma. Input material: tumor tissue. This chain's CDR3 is CASSATLGVEGYTF. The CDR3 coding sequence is TGTGCCAGCAGCGCCACTTTGGGTGTTGAGGGCTACACCTTC. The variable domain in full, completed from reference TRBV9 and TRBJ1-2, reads DSGVTQTPKHLITATGQRVTLRCSPRSGDLSVYWYQQSLDQGLQFLIQYYNGEERAKGNILERFSAQQFPDLHSELNLSSLELGDSALYFCASSATLGVEGYTFGSGTRLTVV.